The following is a TCR beta chain sequence with its context. What it recognizes is unknown. Second-dose timings of about 4 or about 12 weeks were pooled. TCRdb keeps only in-frame clones here, not all; method: immunoSEQ multiplex PCR. Altogether 90,000 to 110,000 clones are present, nearly 90% being singletons, with the ten largest covering 35% to 55%. CDR1 is MNHEY, CDR2 SVGAGI, per germline. This CDR3 contains 15 residues. V lost 6 bases, J lost 1 base, and 6 bases stayed unmatched. The data were taken from a study of T cell responses to AZD1222 COVID-19 vaccine. The study's findings and limits: Recipients of two AZD1222 doses showed rising Spike-specific TCR breadth and depth. There were mostly white British donors and more females than males, and clonal diversity was possibly underestimated.

The source was peripheral blood, collected 28 days after the second AZD1222 dose. The V and J genes are TRBV6-5 and TRBJ1-3, with 7 bases fitting TRBD1. This receptor was obtained from an adult who received the AZD1222 COVID-19 vaccine. CDR3 DNA sequence: TGTGCCAGCAGGCCTCAGGGGGGATCTGGAAACACCATATATTTT. Its protein product is CASRPQGGSGNTIYF.